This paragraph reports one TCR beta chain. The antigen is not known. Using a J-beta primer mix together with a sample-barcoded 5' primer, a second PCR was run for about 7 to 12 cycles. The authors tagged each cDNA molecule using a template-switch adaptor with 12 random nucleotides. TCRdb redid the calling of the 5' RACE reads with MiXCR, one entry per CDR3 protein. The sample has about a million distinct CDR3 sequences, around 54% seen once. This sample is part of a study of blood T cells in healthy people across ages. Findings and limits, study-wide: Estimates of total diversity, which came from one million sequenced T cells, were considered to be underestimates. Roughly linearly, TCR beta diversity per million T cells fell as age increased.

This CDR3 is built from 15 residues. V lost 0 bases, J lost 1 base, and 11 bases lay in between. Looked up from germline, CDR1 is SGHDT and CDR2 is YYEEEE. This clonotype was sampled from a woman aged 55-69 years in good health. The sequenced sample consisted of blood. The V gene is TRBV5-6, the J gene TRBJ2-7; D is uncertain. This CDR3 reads CASSLGLGISYEQYF. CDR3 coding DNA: TGTGCCAGCAGCTTGGGACTCGGCATTTCCTACGAGCAGTACTTC.